The 9 T cell receptor beta chains presented below share a single source sample, sequenced in a study of human T cells and chemical hapten exposure. Each CDR3 protein gets one entry after TCRdb re-called the RACE reads with MiXCR. The data contain around 380,000 distinct CDR3 sequences, around 5% of them singletons. Time point defined: pre-sensitization, week 0. Treatment indicated: therapeutic diphenylcyclopropenone sensitization with weekly scalp DPC. Sequenced here: whole blood, sampled in connection with sensitization to the hapten diphenylcyclopropenone (DPC). The receptor source for this set is a woman aged 18 to 35 with alopecia areata. Some clones in this sample may be carry-over from other donors' samples.

The V and J genes are TRBV5-1 and TRBJ2-5; possibly TRBD2 for D (6 bases). The germline CDR1 and CDR2 sequences are SGHRS and YFSETQ. The CDR3 consists of 16 residues. Trimming removed 1 base from V and 2 bases from J, with 15 bases in between. In DNA form, the CDR3 reads TGCGCCAGCAGCTTGCTCGTCGGAGGGACGCAAGAGACCCAGTACTTC. Residues: CASSLLVGGTQETQYF.

This clonotype has at least ten counts. This sequence joins TRBV4-2 and TRBJ1-1; D is ambiguous. This CDR3 region has 14 residues. Trimming took off 0 bases at V and 2 bases at J, with 7 bases between the two ends. Germline CDR1 is LGHNA and CDR2 is YNFKEQ. CDR3 DNA: TGTGCCAGCAGCCAAGAGGCCAGTAACACTGAAGCTTTCTTT. Protein product: CASSQEASNTEAFF.

This clonotype was found a few times. The V gene is TRBV7-9, the J gene TRBJ2-3; 7 positions match TRBD1. The CDR3 runs 15 residues. Looked up from germline, CDR1 is SEHNR and CDR2 is FQNEAQ (reference sequence). The V gene end was trimmed by 5 bases and the J gene end by 3 bases; junction bases not matched to a gene: 8. The CDR3 reads CASSLQGMRTDTQYF. For the CDR3, the DNA is TGTGCCAGCAGCCTACAGGGGATGAGGACAGATACGCAGTATTTT.

The rearrangement joins TRBV3-1 to TRBJ1-6; the match to TRBD1 covers 9 bases. In germline, CDR1 is LGHDT, CDR2 YNNKEL (reference sequence). Trimming removed 4 bases from V and 13 bases from J; junction bases left unmatched: 11. The CDR3 runs 15 residues. The CDR3 DNA reads TGTGCCAGCAGCCCAACCGGGACAGGGCCCGTCCCCCTCCACTTT. It is translated as CASSPTGTGPVPLHF.

Note on this clonotype: Mismatch with germline at one junction end may stem from a read error. V and J are TRBV16 and TRBJ1-6, with 9 bases matching TRBD1. The CDR3 contains 17 residues. Germline lookup yields CDR1 KGHSY and CDR2 FQNENV. The CDR3 bases are TGTGCCAGCAACCAATTGGACAGGGGTAGGGATAATTCACCCCTCCACTTT. Its protein product is CASNQLDRGRDNSPLHF.

This clonotype has at least ten counts. This sequence joins TRBV27 and TRBJ1-5; D unclear. The ends were cut back, 7 bases at V and 4 bases at J, with 14 bases in the middle. Germline assignment: CDR1 MNHEY and CDR2 SMNVEV (reference sequence). This CDR3 contains 14 residues. The CDR3 region is CASTSVQGNQPQHF. CDR3 coding DNA: TGTGCCAGCACTTCGGTACAAGGTAATCAGCCCCAGCATTTT.

For this clonotype: Relative to the germline gene, one junction end is altered; a read error may explain this. The chain carries TRBV6-5 and TRBJ2-7; TRBD1 might be the D (6 bases). The CDR3 sequence is 13 residues long. Germline V gene data show CDR1 as MNHEY and CDR2 as SVGAGI. The CDR3 DNA follows: TGTGCCTGCAGTTACAGGGACGGGTACGAGCAGTACTTC. It yields the protein CACSYRDGYEQYF.

This clonotype was picked up many times. The V gene is TRBV4-1, the J gene TRBJ1-1; D remains unclear. Germline V gene sequence: CDR1 MGHRA, CDR2 YSYEKL. The CDR3 loop spans 14 amino acids. V was trimmed by 2 bases and J by 5 bases, leaving 12 bases between them. CDR3 DNA: TGCGCCAGCAGCCAACCGGGGTCGGCGACTGAAGCTTTCTTT. The encoded protein is CASSQPGSATEAFF.

V is TRBV6-2 or TRBV6-3 and J is TRBJ1-5; D is possibly TRBD1 (6 bases). Looked up from germline, CDR1 is MNHEY and CDR2 is SVGEGT. The CDR3 contains 14 residues. Deletions cut 6 bases from V and 2 bases from J, with 11 bases between. CDR3 in DNA: TGTGCCAGCAGCAACAGGGACGGCAATCAGCCCCAGCATTTT. Protein product: CASSNRDGNQPQHF.